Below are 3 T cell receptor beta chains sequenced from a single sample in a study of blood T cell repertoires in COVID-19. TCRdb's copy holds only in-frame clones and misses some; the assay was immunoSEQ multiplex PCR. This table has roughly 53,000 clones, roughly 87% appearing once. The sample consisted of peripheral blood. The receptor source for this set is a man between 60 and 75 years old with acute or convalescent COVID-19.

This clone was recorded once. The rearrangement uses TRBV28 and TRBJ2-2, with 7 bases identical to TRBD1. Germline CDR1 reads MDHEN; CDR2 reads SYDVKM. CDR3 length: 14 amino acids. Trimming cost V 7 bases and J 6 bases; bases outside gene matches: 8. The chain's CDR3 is CASNSPGGPGELFF. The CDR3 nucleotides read TGTGCCAGCAATTCCCCAGGGGGTCCCGGGGAGCTGTTTTTT.

CDR3 nucleotide sequence: TGTGCCAGCAGCGTAGAGCTTGCGGGCCCTTACTCTGGGGCCAACGTCCTGACTTTC. This sequence encodes CASSVELAGPYSGANVLTF. The chain combines TRBV9 with TRBJ2-6, with a weak D call TRBD2 (5 bases). Germline lookup yields CDR1 SGDLS and CDR2 YYNGEE. V was trimmed by 0 bases and J by 0 bases, leaving 16 bases between them. The CDR3 loop spans 19 amino acids. The variable domain in full, completed from reference TRBV9 and TRBJ2-6, reads DSGVTQTPKHLITATGQRVTLRCSPRSGDLSVYWYQQSLDQGLQFLIQYYNGEERAKGNILERFSAQQFPDLHSELNLSSLELGDSALYFCASSVELAGPYSGANVLTFGAGSRLTVL.

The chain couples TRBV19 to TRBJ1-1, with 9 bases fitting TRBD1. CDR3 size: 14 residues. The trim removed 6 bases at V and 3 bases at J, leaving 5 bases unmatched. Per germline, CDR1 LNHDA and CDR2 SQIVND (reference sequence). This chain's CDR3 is CASSRTGVDTEAFF. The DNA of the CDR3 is TGTGCCAGTAGCCGGACAGGGGTAGACACTGAAGCTTTCTTT.